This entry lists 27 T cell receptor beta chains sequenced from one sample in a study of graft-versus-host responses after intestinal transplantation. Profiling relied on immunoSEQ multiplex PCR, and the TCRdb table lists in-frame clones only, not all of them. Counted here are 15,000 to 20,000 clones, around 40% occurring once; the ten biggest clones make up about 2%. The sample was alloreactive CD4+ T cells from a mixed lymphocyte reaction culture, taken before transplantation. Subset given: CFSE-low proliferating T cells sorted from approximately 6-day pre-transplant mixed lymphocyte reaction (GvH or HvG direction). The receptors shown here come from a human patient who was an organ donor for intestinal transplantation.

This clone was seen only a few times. CDR3 nucleotide sequence: TGTGCCAGCAGCTTAAGGAGTGGGGGAGGCTACACCTTC. Amino acid sequence: CASSLRSGGGYTF. The chain is built from TRBV7-2 and TRBJ1-2, with a weak D call TRBD1 (5 bases). The germline V gene encodes CDR1 SGHTA and CDR2 FQGNSA. The CDR3 is 13 amino acids. The germline V and J ends were trimmed by 2 bases and 8 bases, with 12 bases remaining between them.

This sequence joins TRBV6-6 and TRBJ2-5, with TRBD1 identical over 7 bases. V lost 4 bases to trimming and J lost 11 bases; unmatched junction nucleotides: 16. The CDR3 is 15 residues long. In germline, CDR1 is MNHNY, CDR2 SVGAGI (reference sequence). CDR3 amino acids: CASSLRQGLQIGQYF. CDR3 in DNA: TGTGCCAGCAGTTTGAGACAGGGCCTCCAAATAGGGCAGTACTTC.

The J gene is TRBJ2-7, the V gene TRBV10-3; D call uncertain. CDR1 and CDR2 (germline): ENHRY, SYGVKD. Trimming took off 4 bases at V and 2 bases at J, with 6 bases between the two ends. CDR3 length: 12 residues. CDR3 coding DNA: TGTGCCATCAGTGCCATCCCCTACGAGCAGTACTTC. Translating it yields CAISAIPYEQYF.

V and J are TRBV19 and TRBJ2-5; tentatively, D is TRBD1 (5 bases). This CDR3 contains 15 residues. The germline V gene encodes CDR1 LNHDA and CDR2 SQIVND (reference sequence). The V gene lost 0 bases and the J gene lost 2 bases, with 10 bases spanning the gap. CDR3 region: CASSIDGDSQETQYF. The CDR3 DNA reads TGTGCCAGTAGTATAGATGGTGACAGTCAAGAGACCCAGTACTTC.

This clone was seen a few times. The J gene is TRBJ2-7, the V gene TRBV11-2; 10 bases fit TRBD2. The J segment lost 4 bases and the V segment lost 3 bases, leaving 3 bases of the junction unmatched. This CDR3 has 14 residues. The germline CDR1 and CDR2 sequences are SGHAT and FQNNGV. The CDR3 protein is CASSLSSGSYEQYF. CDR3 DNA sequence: TGTGCCAGCAGCTTGTCTAGCGGGAGTTACGAGCAGTACTTC. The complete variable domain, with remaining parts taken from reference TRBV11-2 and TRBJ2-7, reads EAGVAQSPRYKIIEKRQSVAFWCNPISGHATLYWYQQILGQGPKLLIQFQNNGVVDDSQLPKDRFSAERLKGVDSTLKIQPAKLEDSAVYLCASSLSSGSYEQYFGPGTRLTVT.

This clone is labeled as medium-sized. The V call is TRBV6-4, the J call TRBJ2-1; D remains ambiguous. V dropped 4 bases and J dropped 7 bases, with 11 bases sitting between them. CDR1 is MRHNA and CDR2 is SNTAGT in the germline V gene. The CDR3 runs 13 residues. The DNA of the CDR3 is TGTGCCAGCAGTGTCGTTCCCCGGAATGAGCAGTTCTTC. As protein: CASSVVPRNEQFF.

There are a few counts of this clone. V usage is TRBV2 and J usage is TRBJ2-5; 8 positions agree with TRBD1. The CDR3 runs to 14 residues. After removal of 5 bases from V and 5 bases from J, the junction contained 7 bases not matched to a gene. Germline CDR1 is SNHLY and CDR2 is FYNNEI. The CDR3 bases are TGTGCCAGCAGTCCGCAGGGGGCAGGGGAGACCCAGTACTTC. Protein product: CASSPQGAGETQYF. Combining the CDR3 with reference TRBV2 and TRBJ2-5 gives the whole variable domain EPEVTQTPSHQVTQMGQEVILRCVPISNHLYFYWYRQILGQKVEFLVSFYNNEISEKSEIFDDQFSVERPDGSNFTLKIRSTKLEDSAMYFCASSPQGAGETQYFGPGTRLLVL.

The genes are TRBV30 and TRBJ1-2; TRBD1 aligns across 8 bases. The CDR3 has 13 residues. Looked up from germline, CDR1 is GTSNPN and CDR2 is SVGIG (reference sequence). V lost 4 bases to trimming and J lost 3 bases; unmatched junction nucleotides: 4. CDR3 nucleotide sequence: TGTGCCTGGAAGTCAGGGGGCCACTATGGCTACACCTTC. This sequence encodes CAWKSGGHYGYTF.

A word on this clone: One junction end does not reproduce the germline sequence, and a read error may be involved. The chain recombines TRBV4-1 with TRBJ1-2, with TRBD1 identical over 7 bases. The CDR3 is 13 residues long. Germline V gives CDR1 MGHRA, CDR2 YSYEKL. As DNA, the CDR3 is TGTGCCAGCAGCCCAAATCCAGACAGGGCCTACTCCTTC. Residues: CASSPNPDRAYSF.

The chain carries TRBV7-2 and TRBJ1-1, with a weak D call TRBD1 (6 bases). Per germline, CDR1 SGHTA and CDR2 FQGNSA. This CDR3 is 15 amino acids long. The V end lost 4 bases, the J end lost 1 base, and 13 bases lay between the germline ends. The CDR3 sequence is CASSSIAQGNTEAFF. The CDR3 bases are TGTGCCAGCAGCTCAATCGCACAGGGGAACACTGAAGCTTTCTTT.

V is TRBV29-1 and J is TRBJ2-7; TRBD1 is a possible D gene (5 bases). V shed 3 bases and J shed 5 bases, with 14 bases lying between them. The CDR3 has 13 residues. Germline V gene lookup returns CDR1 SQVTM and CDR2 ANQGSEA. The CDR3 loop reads CSVEGRDRNEQYF. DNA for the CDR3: TGCAGCGTTGAGGGCAGGGATAGAAACGAGCAGTACTTC.

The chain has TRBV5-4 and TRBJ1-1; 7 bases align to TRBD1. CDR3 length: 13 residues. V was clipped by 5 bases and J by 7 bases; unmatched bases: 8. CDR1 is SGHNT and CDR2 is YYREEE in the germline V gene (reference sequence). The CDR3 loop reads CASRRQGEGEAFF. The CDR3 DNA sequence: TGTGCCAGCAGGAGACAGGGAGAGGGTGAAGCTTTCTTT.

The DNA for the CDR3 is TGTGCCAGCAGCTTAGTACCCCCGAGTGTAGTCTGGTATTTT. Its protein is CASSLVPPSVVWYF. The rearrangement joins TRBV7-9 to TRBJ2-3; no firm D call. Trimming took 1 base from V and 14 from J, leaving 19 bases between them. The CDR3 runs to 14 residues. Germline-derived CDR1 and CDR2 are SEHNR and FQNEAQ (reference sequence).

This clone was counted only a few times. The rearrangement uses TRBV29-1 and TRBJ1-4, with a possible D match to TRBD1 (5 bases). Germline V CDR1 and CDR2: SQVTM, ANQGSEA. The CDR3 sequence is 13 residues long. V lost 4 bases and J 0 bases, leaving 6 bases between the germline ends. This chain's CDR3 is CSVGGATNEKLFF. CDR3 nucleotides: TGCAGCGTTGGGGGGGCAACTAATGAAAAACTGTTTTTT. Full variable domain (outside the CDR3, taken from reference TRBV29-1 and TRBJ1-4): SAVISQKPSRDICQRGTSLTIQCQVDSQVTMMFWYRQQPGQSLTLIATANQGSEATYESGFVIDKFPISRPNLTFSTLTVSNMSPEDSSIYLCSVGGATNEKLFFGSGTQLSVL.

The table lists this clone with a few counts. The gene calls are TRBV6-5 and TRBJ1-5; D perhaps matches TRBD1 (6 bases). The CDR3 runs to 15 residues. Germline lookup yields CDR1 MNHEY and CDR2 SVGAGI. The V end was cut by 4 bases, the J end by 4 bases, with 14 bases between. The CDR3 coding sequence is TGTGCCAGCAGTTGGGGGGCGGAGGGGAATCAGCCCCAGCATTTT. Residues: CASSWGAEGNQPQHF.

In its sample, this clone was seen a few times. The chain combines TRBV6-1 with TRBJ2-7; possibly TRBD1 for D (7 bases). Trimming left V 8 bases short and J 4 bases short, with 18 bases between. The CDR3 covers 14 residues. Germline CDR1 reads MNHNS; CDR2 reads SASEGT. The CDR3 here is CASRNIAGGYEQYF. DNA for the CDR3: TGTGCCAGCCGGAATATCGCAGGGGGGTACGAGCAGTACTTC.

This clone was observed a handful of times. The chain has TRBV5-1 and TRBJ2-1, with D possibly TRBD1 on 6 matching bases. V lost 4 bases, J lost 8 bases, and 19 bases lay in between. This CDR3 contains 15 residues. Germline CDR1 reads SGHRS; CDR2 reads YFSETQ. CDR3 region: CASSPDSLAWDEQFF. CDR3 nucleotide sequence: TGCGCCAGCAGCCCGGACAGCCTAGCCTGGGATGAGCAGTTCTTC.

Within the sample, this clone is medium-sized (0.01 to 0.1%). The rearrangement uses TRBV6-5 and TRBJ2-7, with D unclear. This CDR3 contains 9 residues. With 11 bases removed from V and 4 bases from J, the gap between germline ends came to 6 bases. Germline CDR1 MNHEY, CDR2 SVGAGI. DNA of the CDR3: TGTGCCGCCGGATACGAGCAGTACTTC. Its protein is CAAGYEQYF.

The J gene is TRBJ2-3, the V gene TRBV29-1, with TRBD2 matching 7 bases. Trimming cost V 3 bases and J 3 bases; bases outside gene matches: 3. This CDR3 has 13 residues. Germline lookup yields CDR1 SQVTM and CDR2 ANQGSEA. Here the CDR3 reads CSVDGGSTDTQYF. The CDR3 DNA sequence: TGCAGCGTTGACGGCGGGAGTACAGATACGCAGTATTTT.

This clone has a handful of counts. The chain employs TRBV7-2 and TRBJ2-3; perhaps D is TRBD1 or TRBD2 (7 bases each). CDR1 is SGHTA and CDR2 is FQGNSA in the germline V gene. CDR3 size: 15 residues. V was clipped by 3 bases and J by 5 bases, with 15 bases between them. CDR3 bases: TGTGCCAGCAGCTTGGGAGGGGGCTTGGGAGATACGCAGTATTTT. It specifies CASSLGGGLGDTQYF.

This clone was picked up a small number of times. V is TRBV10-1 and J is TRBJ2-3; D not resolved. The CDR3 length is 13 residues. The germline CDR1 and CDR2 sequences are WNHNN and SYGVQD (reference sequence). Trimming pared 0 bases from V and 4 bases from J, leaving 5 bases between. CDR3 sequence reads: CASSESPADTQYF. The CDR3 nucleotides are TGCGCCAGCAGTGAGTCGCCCGCAGATACGCAGTATTTT.

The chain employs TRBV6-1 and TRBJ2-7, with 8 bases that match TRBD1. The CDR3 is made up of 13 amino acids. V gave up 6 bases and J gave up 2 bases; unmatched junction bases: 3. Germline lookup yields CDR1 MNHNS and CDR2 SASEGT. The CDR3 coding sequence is TGTGCCAGCAGCGGGGACAGGACCTACGAGCAGTACTTC. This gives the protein CASSGDRTYEQYF.

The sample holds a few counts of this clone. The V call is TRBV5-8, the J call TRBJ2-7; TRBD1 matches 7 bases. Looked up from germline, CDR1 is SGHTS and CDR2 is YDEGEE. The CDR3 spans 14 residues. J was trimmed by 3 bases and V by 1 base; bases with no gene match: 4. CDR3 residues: CASSLLGTDYEQYF. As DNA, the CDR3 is TGTGCCAGCAGCTTGTTGGGGACAGACTACGAGCAGTACTTC.

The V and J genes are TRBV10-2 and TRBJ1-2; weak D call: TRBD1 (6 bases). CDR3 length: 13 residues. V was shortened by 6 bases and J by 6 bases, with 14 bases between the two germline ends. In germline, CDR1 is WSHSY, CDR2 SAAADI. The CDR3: CASRETGLDGYTF. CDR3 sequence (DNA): TGCGCCAGCAGAGAAACAGGGTTGGATGGCTACACCTTC.

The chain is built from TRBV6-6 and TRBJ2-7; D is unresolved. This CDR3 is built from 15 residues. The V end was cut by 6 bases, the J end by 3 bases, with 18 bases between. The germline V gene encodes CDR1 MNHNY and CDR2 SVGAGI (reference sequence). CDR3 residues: CASSLYGSSSYEQYF. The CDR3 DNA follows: TGTGCCAGCAGCCTTTACGGGTCATCGAGCTACGAGCAGTACTTC.

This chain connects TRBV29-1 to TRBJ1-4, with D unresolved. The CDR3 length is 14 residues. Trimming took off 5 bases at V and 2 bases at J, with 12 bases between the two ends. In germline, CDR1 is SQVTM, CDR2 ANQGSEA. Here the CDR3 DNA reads TGCAGCGTTCCGATAGGTGGCACTAATGAAAAACTGTTTTTT. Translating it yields CSVPIGGTNEKLFF.

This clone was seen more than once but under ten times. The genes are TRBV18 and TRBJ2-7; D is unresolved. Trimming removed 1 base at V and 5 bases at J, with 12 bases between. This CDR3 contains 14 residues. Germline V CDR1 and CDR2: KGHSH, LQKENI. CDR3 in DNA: TGTGCCAGCTCACCACAATGGGGATCGAACGAGCAGTACTTC. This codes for CASSPQWGSNEQYF.